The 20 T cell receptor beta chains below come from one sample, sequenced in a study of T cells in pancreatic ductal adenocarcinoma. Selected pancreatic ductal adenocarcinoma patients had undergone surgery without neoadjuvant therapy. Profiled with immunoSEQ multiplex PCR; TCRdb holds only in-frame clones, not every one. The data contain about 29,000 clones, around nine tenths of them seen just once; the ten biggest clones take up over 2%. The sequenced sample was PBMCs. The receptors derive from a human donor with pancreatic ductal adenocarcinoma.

CDR3 in DNA: TGTGCCAGTACCCGGACCTCCTACAATGAGCAGTTCTTC. Its protein product is CASTRTSYNEQFF. The rearrangement joins TRBV19 to TRBJ2-1; no clear D gene. CDR1 is LNHDA and CDR2 is SQIVND in the germline V gene (reference sequence). Trimming left V 7 bases short and J 0 bases short, with 7 bases between. This CDR3 has 13 amino acids. The variable domain in full, with the rest retrieved from reference TRBV19 and TRBJ2-1, is DGGITQSPKYLFRKEGQNVTLSCEQNLNHDAMYWYRQDPGQGLRLIYYSQIVNDFQKGDIAEGYSVSREKKESFPLTVTSAQKNPTAFYLCASTRTSYNEQFFGPGTRLTVL.

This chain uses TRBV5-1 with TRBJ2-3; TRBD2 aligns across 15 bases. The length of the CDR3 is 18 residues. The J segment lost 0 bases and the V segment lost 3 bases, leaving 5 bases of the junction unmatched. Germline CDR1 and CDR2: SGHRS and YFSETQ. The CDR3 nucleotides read TGCGCCAGCAGCTCAGGACTAGCGGGAGGGTCCAGCACAGATACGCAGTATTTT. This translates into CASSSGLAGGSSTDTQYF.

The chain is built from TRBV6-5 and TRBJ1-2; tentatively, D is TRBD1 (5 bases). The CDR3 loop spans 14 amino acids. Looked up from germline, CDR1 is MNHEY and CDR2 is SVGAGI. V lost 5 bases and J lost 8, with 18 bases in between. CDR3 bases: TGTGCCAGCAGTATCAATCCAGGGCTTCCGGGCTACACCTTC. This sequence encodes CASSINPGLPGYTF.

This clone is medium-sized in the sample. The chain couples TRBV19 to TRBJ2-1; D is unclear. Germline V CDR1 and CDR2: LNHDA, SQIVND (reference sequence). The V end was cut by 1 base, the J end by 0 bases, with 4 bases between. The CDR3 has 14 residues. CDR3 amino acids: CASSIGGSYNEQFF. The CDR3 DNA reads TGTGCCAGTAGTATAGGGGGCTCCTACAATGAGCAGTTCTTC.

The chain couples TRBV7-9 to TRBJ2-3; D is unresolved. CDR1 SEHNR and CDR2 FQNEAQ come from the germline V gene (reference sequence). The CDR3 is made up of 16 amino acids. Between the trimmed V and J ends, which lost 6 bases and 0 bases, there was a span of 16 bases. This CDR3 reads CASSPFRPPSTDTQYF. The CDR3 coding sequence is TGTGCCAGCAGTCCATTCAGACCGCCTAGCACAGATACGCAGTATTTT. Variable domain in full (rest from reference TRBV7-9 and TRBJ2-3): DTGVSQNPRHKITKRGQNVTFRCDPISEHNRLYWYRQTLGQGPEFLTYFQNEAQLEKSRLLSDRFSAERPKGSFSTLEIQRTEQGDSAMYLCASSPFRPPSTDTQYFGPGTRLTVL.

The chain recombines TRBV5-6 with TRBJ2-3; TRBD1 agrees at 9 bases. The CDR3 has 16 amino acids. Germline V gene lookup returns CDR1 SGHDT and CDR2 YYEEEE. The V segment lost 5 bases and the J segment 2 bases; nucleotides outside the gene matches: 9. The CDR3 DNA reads TGTGCCAGCAGTACTTCAACAGGGGGCTTCACAGATACGCAGTATTTT. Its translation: CASSTSTGGFTDTQYF.

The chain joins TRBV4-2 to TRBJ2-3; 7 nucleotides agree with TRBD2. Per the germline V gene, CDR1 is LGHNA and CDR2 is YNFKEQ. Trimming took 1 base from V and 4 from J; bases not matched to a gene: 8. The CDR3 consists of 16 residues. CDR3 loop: CASSQVMVGGADTQYF. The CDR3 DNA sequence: TGTGCCAGCAGCCAAGTTATGGTGGGAGGGGCAGATACGCAGTATTTT.

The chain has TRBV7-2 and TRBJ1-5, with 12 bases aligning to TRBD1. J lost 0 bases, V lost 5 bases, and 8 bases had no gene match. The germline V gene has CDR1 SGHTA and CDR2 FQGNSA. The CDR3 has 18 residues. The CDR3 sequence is CASSLGTGGYYSNQPQHF. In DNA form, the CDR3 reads TGTGCCAGCAGCCTCGGGACAGGGGGCTACTATAGCAATCAGCCCCAGCATTTT.

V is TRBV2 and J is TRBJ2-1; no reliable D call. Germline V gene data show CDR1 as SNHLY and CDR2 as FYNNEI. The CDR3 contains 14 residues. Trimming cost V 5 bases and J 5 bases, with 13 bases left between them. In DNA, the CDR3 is TGTGCCAGCAGTAACTGGTTGGGGAACAATGAGCAGTTCTTC. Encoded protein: CASSNWLGNNEQFF.

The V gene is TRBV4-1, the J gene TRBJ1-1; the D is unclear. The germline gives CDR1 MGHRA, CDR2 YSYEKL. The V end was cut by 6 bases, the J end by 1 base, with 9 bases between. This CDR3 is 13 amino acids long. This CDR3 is CASRSPGNTEAFF. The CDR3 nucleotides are TGCGCCAGCAGGTCTCCAGGGAACACTGAAGCTTTCTTT.

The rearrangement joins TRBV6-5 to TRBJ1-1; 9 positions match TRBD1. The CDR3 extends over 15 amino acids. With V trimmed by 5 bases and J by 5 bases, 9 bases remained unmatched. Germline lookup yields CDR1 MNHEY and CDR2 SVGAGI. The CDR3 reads CASSAQQGAGTEAFF. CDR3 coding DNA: TGTGCCAGCAGTGCCCAACAGGGGGCGGGTACTGAAGCTTTCTTT.

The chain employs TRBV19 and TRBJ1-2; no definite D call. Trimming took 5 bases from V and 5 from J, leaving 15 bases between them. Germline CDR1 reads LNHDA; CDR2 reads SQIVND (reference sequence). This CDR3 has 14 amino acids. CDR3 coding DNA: TGTGCCAGTAGTCCTCCCTCTACTGCTTATGGCTACACCTTC. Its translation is CASSPPSTAYGYTF.

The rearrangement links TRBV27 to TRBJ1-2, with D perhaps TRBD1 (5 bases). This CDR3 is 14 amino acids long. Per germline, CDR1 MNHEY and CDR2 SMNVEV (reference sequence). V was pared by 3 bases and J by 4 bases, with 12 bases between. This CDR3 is CASSFSAGGYGYTF. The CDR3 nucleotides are TGTGCCAGCAGTTTCTCCGCGGGGGGCTATGGCTACACCTTC.

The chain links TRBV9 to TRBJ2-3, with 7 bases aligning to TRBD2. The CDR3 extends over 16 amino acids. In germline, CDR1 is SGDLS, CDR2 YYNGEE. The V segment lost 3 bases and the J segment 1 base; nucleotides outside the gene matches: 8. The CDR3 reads CASSGLGGWGTDTQYF. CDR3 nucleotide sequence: TGTGCCAGCAGCGGCTTGGGGGGGTGGGGCACAGATACGCAGTATTTT.

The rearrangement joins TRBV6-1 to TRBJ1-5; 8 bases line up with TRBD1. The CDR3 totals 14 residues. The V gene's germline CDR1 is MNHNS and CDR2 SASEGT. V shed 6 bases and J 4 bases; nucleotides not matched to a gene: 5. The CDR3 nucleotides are TGTGCCAGCAGCGGGACAGGCGGTAATCAGCCCCAGCATTTT. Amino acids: CASSGTGGNQPQHF.

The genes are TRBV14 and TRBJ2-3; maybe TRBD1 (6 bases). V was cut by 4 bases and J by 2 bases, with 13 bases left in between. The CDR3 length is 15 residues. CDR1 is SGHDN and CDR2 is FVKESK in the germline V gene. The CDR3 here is CASSPAGVFTDTQYF. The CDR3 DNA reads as TGTGCCAGCAGCCCTGCAGGGGTCTTCACAGATACGCAGTATTTT.

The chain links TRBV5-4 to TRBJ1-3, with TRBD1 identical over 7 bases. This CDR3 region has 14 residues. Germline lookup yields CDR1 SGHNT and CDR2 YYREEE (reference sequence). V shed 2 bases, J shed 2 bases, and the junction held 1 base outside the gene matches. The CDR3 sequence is CASSLQGTGNTIYF. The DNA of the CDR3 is TGTGCCAGCAGCTTACAGGGGACTGGAAACACCATATATTTT. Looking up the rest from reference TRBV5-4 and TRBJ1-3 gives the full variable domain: ETGVTQSPTHLIKTRGQQVTLRCSSQSGHNTVSWYQQALGQGPQFIFQYYREEENGRGNFPPRFSGLQFPNYSSELNVNALELDDSALYLCASSLQGTGNTIYFGEGSWLTVV.

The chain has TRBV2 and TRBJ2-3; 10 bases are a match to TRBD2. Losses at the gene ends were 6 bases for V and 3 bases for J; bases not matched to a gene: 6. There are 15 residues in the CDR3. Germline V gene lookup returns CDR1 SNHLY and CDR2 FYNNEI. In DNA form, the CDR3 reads TGTGCCAGCAGCGATGCTAGCGGGAGAACAGATACGCAGTATTTT. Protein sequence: CASSDASGRTDTQYF.

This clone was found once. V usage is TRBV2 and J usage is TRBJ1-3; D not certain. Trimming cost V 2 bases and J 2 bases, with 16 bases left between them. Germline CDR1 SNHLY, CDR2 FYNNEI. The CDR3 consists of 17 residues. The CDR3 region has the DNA TGTGCCAGCAGTGAAATCCCCTACTCGAGGGCTGGAAACACCATATATTTT. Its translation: CASSEIPYSRAGNTIYF.

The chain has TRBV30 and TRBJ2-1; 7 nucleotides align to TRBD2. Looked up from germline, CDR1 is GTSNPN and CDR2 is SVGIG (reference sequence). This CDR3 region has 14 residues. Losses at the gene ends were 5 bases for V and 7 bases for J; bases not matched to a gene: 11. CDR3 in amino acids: CAWLLARHKNEQFF. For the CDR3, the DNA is TGTGCCTGGCTACTAGCGCGTCACAAAAATGAGCAGTTCTTC.